One and the same sample provided the 27 T cell receptor beta chains below, sequenced in a study of T cells in Graves' hyperthyroidism and ophthalmopathy. What was amplified from RNA transcripts were TCR beta CDR3 regions. The primer set for the first-round RT-PCR of the TCR CDR3 was HTBI. Each CDR3 protein is one row after TCRdb ran MiXCR on the multiplex PCR reads. Seen here are approximately 570,000 distinct CDR3 sequences, roughly 21% observed once, and the top ten hold roughly 50%. Sequenced input: blood. The receptors were gathered from a man aged 40-49 years with Graves' ophthalmopathy.

Many counts were recorded for this clonotype. The chain recombines TRBV2 with TRBJ2-7, with D unresolved. The CDR3 has 10 residues. Germline assignment: CDR1 SNHLY and CDR2 FYNNEI. V dropped 7 bases and J dropped 7 bases, with 8 bases sitting between them. CDR3 DNA sequence: TGTGCCAGCATCAAGGAGGAGCAGTACTTC. It is translated as CASIKEEQYF.

The chain uses TRBV12-3 or TRBV12-4 and TRBJ2-3, with TRBD2 matching 8 bases. With 10 bases clipped from V and 1 base from J, the junction kept 7 bases outside the gene matches. The CDR3 is 14 amino acids. For the CDR3, the DNA is TGTGCCACCAGAGCCGGGGGGGGCACAGATACGCAGTATTTT. Protein sequence: CATRAGGGTDTQYF.

This clonotype was found a few times. This chain joins TRBV7-2 and TRBJ2-7, with 7 bases identical to TRBD1. The CDR3 consists of 14 residues. CDR1 is SGHTA and CDR2 is FQGNSA in the germline V gene. Trimming removed 5 bases from V and 4 bases from J; junction bases left unmatched: 8. DNA of the CDR3: TGTGCCAGCAGCGACTACAAGGACAGGTACGAGCAGTACTTC. It codes for CASSDYKDRYEQYF. Combining the CDR3 with reference TRBV7-2 and TRBJ2-7 gives the whole variable domain GAGVSQSPSNKVTEKGKDVELRCDPISGHTALYWYRQSLGQGLEFLIYFQGNSAPDKSGLPSDRFSAERTGGSVSTLTIQRTQQEDSAVYLCASSDYKDRYEQYFGPGTRLTVT.

The sample holds a few counts of this clonotype. The chain recombines TRBV27 with TRBJ2-3, with a possible D match to TRBD2 (7 bases). The V gene's germline CDR1 is MNHEY and CDR2 SMNVEV (reference sequence). The germline V and J ends were trimmed by 3 bases and 5 bases, with 12 bases remaining between them. CDR3 size: 14 residues. CDR3 amino acids: CASSLGGLGDTQYF. The CDR3 DNA reads TGTGCCAGCAGTTTGGGGGGGCTTGGAGATACGCAGTATTTT.

The chain couples TRBV4-1 to TRBJ2-7; D might be TRBD1 (6 bases). The CDR3 has 16 amino acids. The V gene's germline CDR1 is MGHRA and CDR2 YSYEKL. V dropped 0 bases and J dropped 7 bases, with 19 bases sitting between them. The CDR3 DNA is TGCGCCAGCAGCCAAGATGGAATCGGGACAAACCTTGAGCAGTACTTC. Translation: CASSQDGIGTNLEQYF.

This clonotype was detected many times. The chain joins TRBV5-1 to TRBJ1-1; TRBD1 might be the D (5 bases). This CDR3 is built from 14 residues. Trimming cost V 2 bases and J 1 base, with 9 bases left between them. The germline CDR1 and CDR2 sequences are SGHRS and YFSETQ. In DNA form, the CDR3 reads TGCGCCAGCAGCTTACCGCAGGGGAACACTGAAGCTTTCTTT. Protein: CASSLPQGNTEAFF.

At least ten counts were recorded for this clonotype. The J gene is TRBJ1-1, the V gene TRBV30; possible D gene TRBD1, 5 bases. V dropped 5 bases and J dropped 7 bases, with 14 bases sitting between them. Germline CDR1 GTSNPN, CDR2 SVGIG (reference sequence). The CDR3 consists of 12 residues. The CDR3: CAWVSRGGEAFF. The CDR3, as DNA: TGTGCCTGGGTCTCGCGGGGGGGTGAAGCTTTCTTT.

This clonotype was seen repeatedly, ten times or more. The gene calls are TRBV2 and TRBJ2-1; 8 bases are shared with TRBD2. This CDR3 has 15 residues. Trimming at V came to 6 bases and at J to 2 bases, leaving 6 bases not matched to a gene. The germline V gene encodes CDR1 SNHLY and CDR2 FYNNEI. CDR3 region: CASSASGSTYNEQFF. The CDR3 region has the DNA TGTGCCAGCAGCGCAAGCGGGAGCACCTACAATGAGCAGTTCTTC.

This clonotype was detected a few times. This sequence joins TRBV27 and TRBJ1-1, with 7 bases lining up with TRBD1. The V gene's germline CDR1 is MNHEY and CDR2 SMNVEV (reference sequence). V shed 8 bases, J shed 0 bases, and the junction held 6 bases outside the gene matches. There are 14 residues in the CDR3. The CDR3 bases are TGTGCCAGCCTACGACAGGGTATGAACACTGAAGCTTTCTTT. Protein product: CASLRQGMNTEAFF.

The chain is built from TRBV30 and TRBJ1-4; 7 bases line up with TRBD1. CDR3 length: 15 amino acids. CDR1 and CDR2 (germline): GTSNPN, SVGIG (reference sequence). Losses at the gene ends were 3 bases for V and 8 bases for J; bases not matched to a gene: 12. The CDR3: CAWRSRQGQREKLFF. The DNA for the CDR3 is TGTGCCTGGAGATCGCGACAGGGACAGAGGGAAAAACTGTTTTTT.

This clonotype turned up a few times. This chain joins TRBV20-1 and TRBJ1-5; D uncertain. The CDR3 runs 14 residues. The V end lost 5 bases, the J end lost 2 bases, and 13 bases lay between the germline ends. Germline V CDR1 and CDR2: DFQATT, SNEGSKA (reference sequence). CDR3 amino acids: CSAFHSSGNQPQHF. Written as DNA, the CDR3 is TGCAGTGCTTTTCACAGCTCCGGCAATCAGCCCCAGCATTTT.

This clonotype was detected a few times. The rearrangement links TRBV7-3 to TRBJ2-5; the D gene is possibly TRBD1 (5 bases). Germline CDR1 is SGHTA and CDR2 is FQGTGA. The CDR3 covers 13 residues. Trimming removed 1 base from V and 9 bases from J, with 12 bases in between. In DNA, the CDR3 is TGTGCCAGCAGCTTAAAACAGGCGGCGGCCCAGTACTTC. It specifies CASSLKQAAAQYF.

The chain couples TRBV12-5 to TRBJ2-2, with a possible D match to TRBD1 (6 bases). The CDR3 loop spans 15 amino acids. V dropped 5 bases and J dropped 4 bases, with 14 bases sitting between them. Germline V gene sequence: CDR1 LGHNT, CDR2 FRNRAP. The CDR3 loop reads CASGPRTASTGELFF. The CDR3, as DNA: TGTGCTAGTGGTCCGAGGACAGCATCCACCGGGGAGCTGTTTTTT.

The chain carries TRBV10-3 and TRBJ2-3; D is undetermined. Deletions cut 6 bases from V and 0 bases from J, with 13 bases between. Germline CDR1 reads ENHRY; CDR2 reads SYGVKD. The CDR3 runs 15 residues. CDR3 DNA sequence: TGTGCCATCAGAACACAACCATCTAGCACAGATACGCAGTATTTT. It codes for CAIRTQPSSTDTQYF.

The V call is TRBV27, the J call TRBJ1-1; D might be TRBD1 (5 bases). This CDR3 has 15 amino acids. Per germline, CDR1 MNHEY and CDR2 SMNVEV (reference sequence). V lost 0 bases, J lost 1 base, and 9 bases lay in between. The CDR3 nucleotides read TGTGCCAGCAGTTTATCGCGGAGGGGGAACACTGAAGCTTTCTTT. It codes for CASSLSRRGNTEAFF.

This clonotype showed up just a few times. The rearrangement links TRBV13 to TRBJ2-5; D ambiguous. CDR1 is PRHDT and CDR2 is FYEKMQ in the germline V gene (reference sequence). Trimming took off 5 bases at V and 1 base at J, with 8 bases between the two ends. This CDR3 comprises 13 residues. The CDR3, as DNA: TGTGCCAGCAGCCCTACTTTCCAAGAGACCCAGTACTTC. This encodes CASSPTFQETQYF.

Concerning this clonotype itself: A much larger clone sits a single nucleotide away, making a read error possible. The CDR3 loop reads CASSLGVFTDTQYF. As DNA, the CDR3 is TGTGCCAGCAGCCTAGGGGTGTTCACAGATACGCAGTATTTT. J is TRBJ2-3 and V is TRBV7-2; D perhaps matches TRBD1 (5 bases). This CDR3 spans 14 amino acids. The V and J ends lost 5 bases and 2 bases respectively, with 11 bases between them. Germline V gene data show CDR1 as SGHTA and CDR2 as FQGNSA. The variable domain in full, completed from reference TRBV7-2 and TRBJ2-3, reads GAGVSQSPSNKVTEKGKDVELRCDPISGHTALYWYRQSLGQGLEFLIYFQGNSAPDKSGLPSDRFSAERTGGSVSTLTIQRTQQEDSAVYLCASSLGVFTDTQYFGPGTRLTVL.

This rearrangement joins TRBV6-5 to TRBJ2-5; 10 nucleotides align to TRBD2. Germline V gene data show CDR1 as MNHEY and CDR2 as SVGAGI. CDR3 size: 16 residues. J gave up 2 bases and V 1 base, and 4 bases lay outside the gene matches. This CDR3 reads CASSYFASGRQETQYF. DNA of the CDR3: TGTGCCAGCAGTTACTTCGCTAGCGGGAGACAAGAGACCCAGTACTTC.

This clonotype was recorded at least ten times. The J gene is TRBJ2-7, the V gene TRBV3-1; TRBD2 might be the D (6 bases). V lost 1 base and J 7 bases, leaving 17 bases between the germline ends. The CDR3 length is 15 residues. Germline V gives CDR1 LGHDT, CDR2 YNNKEL (reference sequence). CDR3 protein: CASSQVGTSGGEQYF. CDR3 in DNA: TGTGCCAGCAGCCAAGTGGGGACCTCCGGGGGAGAGCAGTACTTC.

This clonotype has only one observation. The genes are TRBV30 and TRBJ2-7, with 11 bases identical to TRBD1. Germline loops: CDR1 GTSNPN, CDR2 SVGIG (reference sequence). The CDR3 is made up of 14 amino acids. With V trimmed by 2 bases and J by 2 bases, 2 bases remained unmatched. The CDR3 loop reads CAWSSGQGAYEQYF. The CDR3, as DNA: TGTGCCTGGAGTTCGGGACAGGGGGCCTACGAGCAGTACTTC.

This clonotype was counted many times. V usage is TRBV18 and J usage is TRBJ2-2, with no clear D. This CDR3 contains 14 residues. Germline CDR1 and CDR2: KGHSH and LQKENI. Trimming took off 3 bases at V and 2 bases at J, with 7 bases between the two ends. CDR3 loop: CASSPIDNTGELFF. The DNA for the CDR3 is TGTGCCAGCTCACCCATTGACAACACCGGGGAGCTGTTTTTT. The full variable domain, with the rest looked up from reference TRBV18 and TRBJ2-2, is NAGVMQNPRHLVRRRGQEARLRCSPMKGHSHVYWYRQLPEEGLKFMVYLQKENIIDESGMPKERFSAEFPKEGPSILRIQQVVRGDSAAYFCASSPIDNTGELFFGEGSRLTVL.

This rearrangement joins TRBV2 to TRBJ2-7, with a weak D call TRBD1 (6 bases). V lost 11 bases to trimming and J lost 0 bases, with 29 bases between them. Germline loops: CDR1 SNHLY, CDR2 FYNNEI. The CDR3 is 18 amino acids. CDR3 sequence: CAQTPLGGSLLSSYEQYF. CDR3 in DNA: TGTGCCCAAACTCCGCTAGGGGGAAGTTTACTTAGCTCCTACGAGCAGTACTTC.

This clonotype has a handful of counts. The CDR3 loop is CASSYRDRGTEAFF. In nucleotides, the CDR3 is TGTGCCAGCAGCTACCGGGACAGAGGCACTGAAGCTTTCTTT. V and J are TRBV13 and TRBJ1-1; 7 nucleotides agree with TRBD1. The CDR3 runs 14 residues. CDR1 and CDR2 from the germline V gene are PRHDT and FYEKMQ (reference sequence). Trimming at V came to 4 bases and at J to 4 bases, leaving 6 bases not matched to a gene. The complete variable domain, with remaining parts taken from reference TRBV13 and TRBJ1-1, reads AAGVIQSPRHLIKEKRETATLKCYPIPRHDTVYWYQQGPGQDPQFLISFYEKMQSDKGSIPDRFSAQQFSDYHSELNMSSLELGDSALYFCASSYRDRGTEAFFGQGTRLTVV.

This clonotype was observed at least ten times. The gene calls are TRBV6-1 and TRBJ2-5; TRBD1 agrees at 10 bases. Trimming removed 7 bases from V and 3 bases from J; junction bases left unmatched: 5. This CDR3 is built from 14 residues. Germline lookup yields CDR1 MNHNS and CDR2 SASEGT. The CDR3 nucleotides are TGTGCCAGCAATCCCGGGACAGGGGAAGAGACCCAGTACTTC. Translated, it gives CASNPGTGEETQYF.

V gene TRBV28 combines with J gene TRBJ2-5, with a possible D match to TRBD1 (6 bases). The V end lost 2 bases, the J end lost 4 bases, and 11 bases lay between the germline ends. Germline V CDR1 and CDR2: MDHEN, SYDVKM. The CDR3 has 14 residues. This CDR3 reads CASSLTGTLETQYF. In nucleotides, the CDR3 is TGTGCCAGCAGTTTAACCGGGACACTAGAGACCCAGTACTTC.

This clonotype was counted between two and nine times. The V call is TRBV7-2, the J call TRBJ2-1; TRBD2 agrees at 14 bases. J gave up 0 bases and V 11 bases, and 6 bases lay outside the gene matches. Looked up from germline, CDR1 is SGHTA and CDR2 is FQGNSA. The CDR3 consists of 16 residues. This CDR3 is CAGGLAGVSSYNEQFF. DNA of the CDR3: TGTGCCGGGGGACTAGCGGGAGTAAGCTCCTACAATGAGCAGTTCTTC.

This clonotype was seen a few times. J is TRBJ2-2 and V is TRBV19, with 8 bases lining up with TRBD2. This CDR3 comprises 15 residues. The V segment lost 3 bases and the J segment 3 bases; nucleotides outside the gene matches: 3. The germline V gene encodes CDR1 LNHDA and CDR2 SQIVND (reference sequence). CDR3 DNA sequence: TGTGCCAGTAGTATTCTTAGCGGGGACACCGGGGAGCTGTTTTTT. It specifies CASSILSGDTGELFF.